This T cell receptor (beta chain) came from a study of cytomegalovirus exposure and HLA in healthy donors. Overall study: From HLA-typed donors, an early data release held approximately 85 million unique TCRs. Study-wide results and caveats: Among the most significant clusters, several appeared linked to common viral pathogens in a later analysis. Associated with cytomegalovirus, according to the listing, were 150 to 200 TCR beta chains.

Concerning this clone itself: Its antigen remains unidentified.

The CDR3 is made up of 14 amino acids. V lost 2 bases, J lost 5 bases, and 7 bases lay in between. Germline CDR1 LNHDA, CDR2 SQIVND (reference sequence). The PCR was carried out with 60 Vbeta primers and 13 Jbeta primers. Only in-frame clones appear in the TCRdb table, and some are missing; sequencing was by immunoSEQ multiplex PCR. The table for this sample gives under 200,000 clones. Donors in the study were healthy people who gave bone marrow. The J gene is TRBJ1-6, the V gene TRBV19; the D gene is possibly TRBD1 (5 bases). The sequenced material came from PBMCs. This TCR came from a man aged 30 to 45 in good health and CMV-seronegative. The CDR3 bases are TGTGCCAGTAGTATACAGGGCAATAATTCACCCCTCCACTTT. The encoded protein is CASSIQGNNSPLHF.